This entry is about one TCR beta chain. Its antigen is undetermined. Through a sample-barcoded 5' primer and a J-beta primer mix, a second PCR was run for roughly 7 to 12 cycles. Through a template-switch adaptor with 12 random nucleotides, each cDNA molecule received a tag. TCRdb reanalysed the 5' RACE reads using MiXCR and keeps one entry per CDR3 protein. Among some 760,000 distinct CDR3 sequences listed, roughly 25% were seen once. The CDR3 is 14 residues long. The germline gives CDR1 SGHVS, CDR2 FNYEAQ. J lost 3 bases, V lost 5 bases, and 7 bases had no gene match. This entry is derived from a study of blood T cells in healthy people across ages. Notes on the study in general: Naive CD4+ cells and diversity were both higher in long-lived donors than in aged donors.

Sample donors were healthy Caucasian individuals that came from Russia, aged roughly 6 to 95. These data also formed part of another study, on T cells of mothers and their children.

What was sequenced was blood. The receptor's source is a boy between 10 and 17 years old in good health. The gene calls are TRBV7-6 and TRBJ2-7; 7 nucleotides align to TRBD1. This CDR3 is CASSPNRDSYEQYF. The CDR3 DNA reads TGTGCCAGCAGCCCCAACCGGGACAGCTACGAGCAGTACTTC.